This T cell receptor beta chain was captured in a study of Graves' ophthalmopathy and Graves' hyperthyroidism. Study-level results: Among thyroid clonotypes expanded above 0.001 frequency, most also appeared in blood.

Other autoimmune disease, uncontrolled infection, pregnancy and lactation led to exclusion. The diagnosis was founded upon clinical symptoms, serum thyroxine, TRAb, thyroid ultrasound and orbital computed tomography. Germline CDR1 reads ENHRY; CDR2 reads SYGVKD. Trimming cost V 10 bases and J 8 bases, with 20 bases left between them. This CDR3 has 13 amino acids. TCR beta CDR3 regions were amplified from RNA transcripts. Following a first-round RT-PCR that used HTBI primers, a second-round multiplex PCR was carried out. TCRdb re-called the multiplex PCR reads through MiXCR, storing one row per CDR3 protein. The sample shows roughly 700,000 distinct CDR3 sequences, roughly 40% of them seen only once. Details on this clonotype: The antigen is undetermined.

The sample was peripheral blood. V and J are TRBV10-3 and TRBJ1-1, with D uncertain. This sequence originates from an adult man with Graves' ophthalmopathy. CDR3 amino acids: CASSLGNLGEAFF. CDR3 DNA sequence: TGTGCCAGCTCACTAGGGAATCTAGGCGAAGCTTTCTTT.